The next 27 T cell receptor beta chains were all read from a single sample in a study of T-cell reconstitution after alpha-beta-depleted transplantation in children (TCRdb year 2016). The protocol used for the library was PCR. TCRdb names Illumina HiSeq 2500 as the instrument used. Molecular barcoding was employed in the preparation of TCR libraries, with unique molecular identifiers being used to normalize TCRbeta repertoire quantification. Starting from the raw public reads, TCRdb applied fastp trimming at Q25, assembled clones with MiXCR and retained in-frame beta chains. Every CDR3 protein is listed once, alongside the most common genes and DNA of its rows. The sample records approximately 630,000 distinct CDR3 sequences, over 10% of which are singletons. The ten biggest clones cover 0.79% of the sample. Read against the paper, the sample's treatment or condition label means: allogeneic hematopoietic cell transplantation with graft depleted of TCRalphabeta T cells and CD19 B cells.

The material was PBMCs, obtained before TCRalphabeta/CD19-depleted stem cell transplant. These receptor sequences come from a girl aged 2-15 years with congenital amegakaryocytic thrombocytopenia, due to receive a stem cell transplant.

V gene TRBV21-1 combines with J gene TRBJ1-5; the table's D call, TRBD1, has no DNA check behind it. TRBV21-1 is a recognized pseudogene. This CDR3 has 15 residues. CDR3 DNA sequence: TGTGCCAGCAGCACCGATTCAGGGGTCCGACAGCCCCAGCATTTT. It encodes CASSTDSGVRQPQHF.

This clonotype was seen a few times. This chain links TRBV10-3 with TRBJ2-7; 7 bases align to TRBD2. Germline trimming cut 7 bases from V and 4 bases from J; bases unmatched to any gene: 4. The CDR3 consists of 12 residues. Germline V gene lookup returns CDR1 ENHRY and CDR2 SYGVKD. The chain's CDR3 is CAIMASGYEQYF. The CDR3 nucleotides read TGTGCCATCATGGCTAGCGGATACGAGCAGTACTTC.

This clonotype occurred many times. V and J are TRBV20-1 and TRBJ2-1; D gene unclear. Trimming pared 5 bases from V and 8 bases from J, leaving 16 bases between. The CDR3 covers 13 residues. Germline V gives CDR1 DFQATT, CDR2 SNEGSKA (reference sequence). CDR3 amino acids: CSAATDPTHEQFF. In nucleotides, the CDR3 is TGCAGTGCTGCCACTGACCCAACACATGAGCAGTTCTTC.

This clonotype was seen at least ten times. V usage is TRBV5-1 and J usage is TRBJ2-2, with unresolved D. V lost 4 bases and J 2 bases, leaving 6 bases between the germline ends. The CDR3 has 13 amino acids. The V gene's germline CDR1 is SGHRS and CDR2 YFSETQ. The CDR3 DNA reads TGCGCCAGCAGCGTGAGCAACACCGGGGAGCTGTTTTTT. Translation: CASSVSNTGELFF.

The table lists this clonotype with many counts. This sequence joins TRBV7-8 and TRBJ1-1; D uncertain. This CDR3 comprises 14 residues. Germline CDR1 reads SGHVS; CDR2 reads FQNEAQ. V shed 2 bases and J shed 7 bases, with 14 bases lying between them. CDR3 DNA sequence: TGTGCCAGCAGCTTATCTTGGGCGAGCGTTGAAGCTTTCTTT. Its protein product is CASSLSWASVEAFF. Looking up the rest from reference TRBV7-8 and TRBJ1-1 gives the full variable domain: GAGVSQSPRYKVAKRGQDVALRCDPISGHVSLFWYQQALGQGPEFLTYFQNEAQLDKSGLPSDRFFAERPEGSVSTLKIQRTQQEDSAVYLCASSLSWASVEAFFGQGTRLTVV.

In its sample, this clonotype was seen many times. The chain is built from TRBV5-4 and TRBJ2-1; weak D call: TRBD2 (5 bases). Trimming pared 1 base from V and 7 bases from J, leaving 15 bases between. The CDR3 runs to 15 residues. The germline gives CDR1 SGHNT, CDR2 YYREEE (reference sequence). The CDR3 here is CASSLRGWSVNEQFF. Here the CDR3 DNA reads TGTGCCAGCAGCTTGCGCGGGTGGAGTGTAAATGAGCAGTTCTTC.

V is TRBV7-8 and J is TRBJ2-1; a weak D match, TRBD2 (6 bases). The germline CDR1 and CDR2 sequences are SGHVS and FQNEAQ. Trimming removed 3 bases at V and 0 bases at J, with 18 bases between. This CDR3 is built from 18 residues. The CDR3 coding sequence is TGTGCCAGCAGCTTTCCTGGGTGGGGGAGGAACTCCTACAATGAGCAGTTCTTC. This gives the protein CASSFPGWGRNSYNEQFF. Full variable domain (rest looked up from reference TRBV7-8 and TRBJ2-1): GAGVSQSPRYKVAKRGQDVALRCDPISGHVSLFWYQQALGQGPEFLTYFQNEAQLDKSGLPSDRFFAERPEGSVSTLKIQRTQQEDSAVYLCASSFPGWGRNSYNEQFFGPGTRLTVL.

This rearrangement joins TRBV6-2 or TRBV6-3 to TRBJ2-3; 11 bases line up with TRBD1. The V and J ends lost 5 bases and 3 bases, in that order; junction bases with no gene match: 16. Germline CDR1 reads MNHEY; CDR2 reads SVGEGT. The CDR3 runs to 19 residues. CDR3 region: CASSPVFLRTGGRTDTQYF. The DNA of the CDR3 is TGTGCCAGCAGTCCTGTATTTCTCCGGACAGGGGGCAGGACAGATACGCAGTATTTT.

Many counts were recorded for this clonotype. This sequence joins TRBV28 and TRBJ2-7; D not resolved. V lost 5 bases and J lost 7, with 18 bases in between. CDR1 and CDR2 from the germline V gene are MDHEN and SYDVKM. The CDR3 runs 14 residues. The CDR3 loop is CASSGLADPREQYF. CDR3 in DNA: TGTGCCAGCAGTGGGCTGGCGGACCCTAGGGAGCAGTACTTC.

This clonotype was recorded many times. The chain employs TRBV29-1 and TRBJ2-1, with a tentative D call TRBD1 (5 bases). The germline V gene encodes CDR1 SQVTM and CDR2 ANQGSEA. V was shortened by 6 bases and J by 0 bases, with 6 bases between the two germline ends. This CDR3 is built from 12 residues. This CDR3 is CSVDSSYNEQFF. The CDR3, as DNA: TGCAGCGTAGACAGCTCCTACAATGAGCAGTTCTTC.

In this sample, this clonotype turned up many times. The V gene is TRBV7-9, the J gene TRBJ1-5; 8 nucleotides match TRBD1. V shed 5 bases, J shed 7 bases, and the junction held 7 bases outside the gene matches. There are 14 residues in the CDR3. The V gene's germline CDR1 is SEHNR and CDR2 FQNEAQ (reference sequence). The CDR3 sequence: CASSPGQGDQPQHF. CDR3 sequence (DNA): TGTGCCAGCAGCCCCGGACAGGGTGACCAGCCCCAGCATTTT.

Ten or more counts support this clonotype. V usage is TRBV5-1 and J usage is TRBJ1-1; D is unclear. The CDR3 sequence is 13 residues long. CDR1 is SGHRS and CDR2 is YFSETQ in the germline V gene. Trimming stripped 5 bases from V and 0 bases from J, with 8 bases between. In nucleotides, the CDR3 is TGCGCCAGCAGAGGGCGGGTGAACACTGAAGCTTTCTTT. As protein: CASRGRVNTEAFF.

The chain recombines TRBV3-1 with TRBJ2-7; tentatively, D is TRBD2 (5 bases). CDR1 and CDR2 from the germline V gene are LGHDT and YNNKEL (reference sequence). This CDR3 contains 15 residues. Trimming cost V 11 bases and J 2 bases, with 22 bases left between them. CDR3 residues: CASCPFEGVTYEQYF. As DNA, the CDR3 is TGTGCCTCCTGCCCGTTCGAGGGAGTGACCTACGAGCAGTACTTC.

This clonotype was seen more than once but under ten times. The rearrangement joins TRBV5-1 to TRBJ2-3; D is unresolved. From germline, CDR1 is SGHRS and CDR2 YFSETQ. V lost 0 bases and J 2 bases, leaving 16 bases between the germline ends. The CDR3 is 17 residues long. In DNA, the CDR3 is TGCGCCAGCAGCTTGGAAAAGGCCCTAGTGGCCACAGATACGCAGTATTTT. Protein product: CASSLEKALVATDTQYF.

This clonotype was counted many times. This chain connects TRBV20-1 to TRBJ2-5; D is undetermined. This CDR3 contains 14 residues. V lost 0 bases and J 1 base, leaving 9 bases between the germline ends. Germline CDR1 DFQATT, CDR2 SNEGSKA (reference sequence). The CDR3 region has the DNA TGCAGTGCTAGAGACATGATCGCCCAAGAGACCCAGTACTTC. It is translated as CSARDMIAQETQYF.

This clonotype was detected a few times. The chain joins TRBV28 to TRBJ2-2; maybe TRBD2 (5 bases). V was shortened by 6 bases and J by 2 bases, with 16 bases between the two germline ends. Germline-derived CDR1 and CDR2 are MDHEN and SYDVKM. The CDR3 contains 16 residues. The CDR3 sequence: CASSGQRVINTGELFF. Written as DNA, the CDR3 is TGTGCCAGCAGCGGTCAGAGGGTAATAAACACCGGGGAGCTGTTTTTT.

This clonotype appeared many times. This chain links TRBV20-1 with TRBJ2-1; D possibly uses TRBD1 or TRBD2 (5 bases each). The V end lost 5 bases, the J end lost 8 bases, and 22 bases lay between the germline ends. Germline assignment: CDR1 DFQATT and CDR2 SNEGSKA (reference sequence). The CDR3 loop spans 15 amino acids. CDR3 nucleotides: TGCAGTGCTCAACCGGGACCTTCAACGGACGATGAGCAGTTCTTC. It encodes CSAQPGPSTDDEQFF.

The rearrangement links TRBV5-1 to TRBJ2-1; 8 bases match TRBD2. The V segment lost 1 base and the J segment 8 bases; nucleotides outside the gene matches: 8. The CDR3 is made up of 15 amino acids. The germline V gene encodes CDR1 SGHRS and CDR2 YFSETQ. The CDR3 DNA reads TGCGCCAGCAGCTTGAGGGGCGGGAGGATGGATGAGCAGTTCTTC. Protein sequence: CASSLRGGRMDEQFF.

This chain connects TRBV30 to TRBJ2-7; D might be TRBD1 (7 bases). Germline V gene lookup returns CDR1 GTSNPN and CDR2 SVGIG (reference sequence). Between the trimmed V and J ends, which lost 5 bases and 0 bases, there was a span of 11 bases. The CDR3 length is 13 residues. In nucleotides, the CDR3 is TGTGCCTGGGGCGGGGACAGCTCCTACGAGCAGTACTTC. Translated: CAWGGDSSYEQYF.

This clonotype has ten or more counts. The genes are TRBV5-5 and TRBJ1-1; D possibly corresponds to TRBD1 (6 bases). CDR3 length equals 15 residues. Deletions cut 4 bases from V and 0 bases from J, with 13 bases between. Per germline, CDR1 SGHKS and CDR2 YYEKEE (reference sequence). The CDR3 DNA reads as TGTGCCAGCAGCCAGGACAGCGGAATGAACACTGAAGCTTTCTTT. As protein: CASSQDSGMNTEAFF.

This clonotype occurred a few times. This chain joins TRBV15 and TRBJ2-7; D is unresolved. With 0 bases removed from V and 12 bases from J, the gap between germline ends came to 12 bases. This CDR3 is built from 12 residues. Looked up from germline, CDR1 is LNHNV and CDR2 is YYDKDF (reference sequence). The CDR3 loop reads CATSRDWASPYF. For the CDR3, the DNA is TGTGCCACCAGCAGAGATTGGGCCAGCCCGTACTTC.

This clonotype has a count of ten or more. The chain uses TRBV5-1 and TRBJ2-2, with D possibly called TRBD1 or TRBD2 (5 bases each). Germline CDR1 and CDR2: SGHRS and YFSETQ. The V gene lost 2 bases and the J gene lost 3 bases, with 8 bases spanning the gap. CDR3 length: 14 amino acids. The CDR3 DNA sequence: TGCGCCAGCAGCTTAGGGACGGACACCGGGGAGCTGTTTTTT. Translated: CASSLGTDTGELFF.

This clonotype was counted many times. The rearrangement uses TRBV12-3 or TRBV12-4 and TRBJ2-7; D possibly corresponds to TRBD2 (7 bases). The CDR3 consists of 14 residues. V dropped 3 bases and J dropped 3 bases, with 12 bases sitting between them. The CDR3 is CASSLGGAGYEQYF. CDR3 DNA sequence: TGTGCCAGCAGTTTGGGGGGGGCAGGCTACGAGCAGTACTTC.

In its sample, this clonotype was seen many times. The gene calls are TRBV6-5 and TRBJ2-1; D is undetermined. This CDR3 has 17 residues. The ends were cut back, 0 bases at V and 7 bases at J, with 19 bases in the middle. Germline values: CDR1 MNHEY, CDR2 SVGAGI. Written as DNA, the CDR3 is TGTGCCAGCAGTTACTCGAGTGTCTACGGCTCCTCGAATGAGCAGTTCTTC. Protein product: CASSYSSVYGSSNEQFF.

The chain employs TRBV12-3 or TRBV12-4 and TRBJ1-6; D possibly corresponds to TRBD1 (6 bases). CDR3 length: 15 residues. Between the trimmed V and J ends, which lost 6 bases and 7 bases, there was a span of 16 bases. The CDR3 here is CASSHREGENSPLHF. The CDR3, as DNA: TGTGCCAGCAGCCACAGGGAGGGTGAGAATTCACCCCTCCACTTT.

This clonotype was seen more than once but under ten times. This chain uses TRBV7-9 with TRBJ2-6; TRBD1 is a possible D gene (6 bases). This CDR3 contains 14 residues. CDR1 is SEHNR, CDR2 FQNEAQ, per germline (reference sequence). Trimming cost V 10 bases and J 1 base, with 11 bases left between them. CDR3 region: CATNRASGANVLTF. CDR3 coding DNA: TGTGCCACCAACAGGGCGTCTGGGGCCAACGTCCTGACTTTC.

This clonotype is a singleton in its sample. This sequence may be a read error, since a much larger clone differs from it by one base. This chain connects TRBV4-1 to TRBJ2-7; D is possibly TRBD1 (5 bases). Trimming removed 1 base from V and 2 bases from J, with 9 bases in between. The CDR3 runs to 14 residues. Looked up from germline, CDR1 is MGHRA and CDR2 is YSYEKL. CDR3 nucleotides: TGCGCCAGCAGCCAAGCAGGGTATCCCTACGAGCAGTACTTC. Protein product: CASSQAGYPYEQYF.